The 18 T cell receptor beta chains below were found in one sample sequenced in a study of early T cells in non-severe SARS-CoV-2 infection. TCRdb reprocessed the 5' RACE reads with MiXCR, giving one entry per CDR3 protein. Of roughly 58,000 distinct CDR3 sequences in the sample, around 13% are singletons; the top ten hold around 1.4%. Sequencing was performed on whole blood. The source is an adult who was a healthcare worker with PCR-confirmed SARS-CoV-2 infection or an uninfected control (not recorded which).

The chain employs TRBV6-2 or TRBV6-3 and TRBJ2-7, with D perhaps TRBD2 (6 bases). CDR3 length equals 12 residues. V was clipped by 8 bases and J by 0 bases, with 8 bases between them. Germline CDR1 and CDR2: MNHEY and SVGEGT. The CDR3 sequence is CASLGGSYEQYF. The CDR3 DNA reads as TGTGCCAGCCTCGGGGGCTCCTACGAGCAGTACTTC.

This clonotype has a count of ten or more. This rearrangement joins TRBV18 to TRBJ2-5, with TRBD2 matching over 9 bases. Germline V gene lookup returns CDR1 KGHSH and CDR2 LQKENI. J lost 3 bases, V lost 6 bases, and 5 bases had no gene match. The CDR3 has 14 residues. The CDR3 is CASSPQRGEETQYF. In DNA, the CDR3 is TGTGCCAGCTCCCCCCAGCGGGGGGAAGAGACCCAGTACTTC.

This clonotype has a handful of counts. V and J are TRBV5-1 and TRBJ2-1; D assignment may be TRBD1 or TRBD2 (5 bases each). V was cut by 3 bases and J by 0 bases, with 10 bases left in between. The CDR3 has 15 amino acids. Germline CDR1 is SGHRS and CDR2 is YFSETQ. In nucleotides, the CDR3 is TGCGCCAGCAGCTCCGGGACGGCCTCCTACAATGAGCAGTTCTTC. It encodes CASSSGTASYNEQFF.

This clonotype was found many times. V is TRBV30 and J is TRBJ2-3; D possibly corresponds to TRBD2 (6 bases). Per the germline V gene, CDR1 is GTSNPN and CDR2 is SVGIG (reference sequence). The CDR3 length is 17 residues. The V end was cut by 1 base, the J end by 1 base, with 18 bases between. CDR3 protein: CAWSGRTWRVRTDTQYF. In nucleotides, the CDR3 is TGTGCCTGGAGTGGACGGACCTGGAGGGTACGCACAGATACGCAGTATTTT.

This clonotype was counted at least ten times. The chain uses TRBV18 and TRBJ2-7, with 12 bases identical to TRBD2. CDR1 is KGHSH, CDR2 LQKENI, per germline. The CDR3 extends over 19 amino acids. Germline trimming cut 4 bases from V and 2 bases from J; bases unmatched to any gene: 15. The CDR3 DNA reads TGTGCCAGCTCACTCAGGACTAGCGGGGCCACTAACAATCCCTACGAGCAGTACTTC. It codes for CASSLRTSGATNNPYEQYF.

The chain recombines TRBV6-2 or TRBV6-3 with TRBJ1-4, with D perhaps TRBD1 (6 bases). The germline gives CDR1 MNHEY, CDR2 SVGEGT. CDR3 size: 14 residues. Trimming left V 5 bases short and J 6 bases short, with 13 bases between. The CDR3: CASSRRGVDEKLFF. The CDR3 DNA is TGTGCCAGCAGTCGGAGGGGGGTCGATGAAAAACTGTTTTTT.

CDR3 amino acids: CASSQGSGGGELFF. The CDR3, as DNA: TGTGCCAGCAGCCAAGGGAGCGGGGGCGGGGAGCTGTTTTTT. The chain has TRBV3-1 and TRBJ2-2, with TRBD2 identical over 8 bases. This CDR3 has 14 amino acids. The V and J ends lost 1 base and 7 bases, in that order; junction bases with no gene match: 2. Looked up from germline, CDR1 is LGHDT and CDR2 is YNNKEL (reference sequence).

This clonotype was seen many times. As DNA, the CDR3 is TGTGCCAGCAGCTCCTATCACTCAGGACTAGCCAATACGCAGTATTTT. This translates into CASSSYHSGLANTQYF. The chain joins TRBV5-6 to TRBJ2-3; 8 bases align to TRBD2. V gave up 3 bases and J gave up 7 bases; unmatched junction bases: 13. Germline CDR1 reads SGHDT; CDR2 reads YYEEEE. The CDR3 sequence is 16 residues long.

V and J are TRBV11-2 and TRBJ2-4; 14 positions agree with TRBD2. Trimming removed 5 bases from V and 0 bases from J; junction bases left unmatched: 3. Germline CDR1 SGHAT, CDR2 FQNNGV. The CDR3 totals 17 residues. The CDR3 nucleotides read TGTGCCAGCAGCCCGGGACTAGCGGGGGTAGCCAAAAACATTCAGTACTTC. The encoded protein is CASSPGLAGVAKNIQYF. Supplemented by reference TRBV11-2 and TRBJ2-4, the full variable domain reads EAGVAQSPRYKIIEKRQSVAFWCNPISGHATLYWYQQILGQGPKLLIQFQNNGVVDDSQLPKDRFSAERLKGVDSTLKIQPAKLEDSAVYLCASSPGLAGVAKNIQYFGAGTRLSVL.

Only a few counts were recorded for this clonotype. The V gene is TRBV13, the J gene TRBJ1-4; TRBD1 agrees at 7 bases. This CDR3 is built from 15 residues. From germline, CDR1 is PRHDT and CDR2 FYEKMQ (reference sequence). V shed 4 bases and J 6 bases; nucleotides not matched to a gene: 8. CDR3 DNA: TGTGCCAGCAGCTCCTTCCGGGACAGAGATGAAAAACTGTTTTTT. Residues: CASSSFRDRDEKLFF. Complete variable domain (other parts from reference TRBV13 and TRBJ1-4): AAGVIQSPRHLIKEKRETATLKCYPIPRHDTVYWYQQGPGQDPQFLISFYEKMQSDKGSIPDRFSAQQFSDYHSELNMSSLELGDSALYFCASSSFRDRDEKLFFGSGTQLSVL.

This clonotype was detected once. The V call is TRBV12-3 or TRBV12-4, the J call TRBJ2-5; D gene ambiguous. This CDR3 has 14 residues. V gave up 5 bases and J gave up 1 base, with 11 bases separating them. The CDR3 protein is CASSLGSVQETQYF. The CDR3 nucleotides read TGTGCCAGCAGTCTAGGGTCGGTCCAAGAGACCCAGTACTTC.

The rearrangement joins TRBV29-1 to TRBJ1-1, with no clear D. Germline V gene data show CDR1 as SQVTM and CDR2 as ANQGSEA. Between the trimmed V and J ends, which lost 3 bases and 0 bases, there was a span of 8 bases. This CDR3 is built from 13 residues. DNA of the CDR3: TGCAGCGTTGAGATGGGATTGAACACTGAAGCTTTCTTT. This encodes CSVEMGLNTEAFF.

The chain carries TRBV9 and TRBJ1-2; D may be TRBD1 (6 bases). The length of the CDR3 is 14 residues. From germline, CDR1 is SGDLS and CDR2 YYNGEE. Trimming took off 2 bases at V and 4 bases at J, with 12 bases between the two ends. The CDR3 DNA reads TGTGCCAGCAGCGTGGACAGAGTTCCCTATGGCTACACCTTC. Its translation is CASSVDRVPYGYTF.

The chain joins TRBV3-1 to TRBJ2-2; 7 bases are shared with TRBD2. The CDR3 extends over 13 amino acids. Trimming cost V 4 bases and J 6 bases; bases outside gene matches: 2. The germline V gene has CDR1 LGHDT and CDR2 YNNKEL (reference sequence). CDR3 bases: TGTGCCAGCAGCCCCGGACTAGCCGGGGAGCTGTTTTTT. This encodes CASSPGLAGELFF. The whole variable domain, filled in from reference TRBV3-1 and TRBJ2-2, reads DTAVSQTPKYLVTQMGNDKSIKCEQNLGHDTMYWYKQDSKKFLKIMFSYNNKELIINETVPNRFSPKSPDKAHLNLHINSLELGDSAVYFCASSPGLAGELFFGEGSRLTVL.

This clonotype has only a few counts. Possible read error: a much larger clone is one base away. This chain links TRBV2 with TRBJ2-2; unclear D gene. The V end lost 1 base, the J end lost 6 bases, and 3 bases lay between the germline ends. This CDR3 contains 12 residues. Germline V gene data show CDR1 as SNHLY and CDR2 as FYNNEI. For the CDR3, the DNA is TGTGCCAGCAGTGAAGGGGCCGGGGAGCTGTTTTTT. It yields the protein CASSEGAGELFF.

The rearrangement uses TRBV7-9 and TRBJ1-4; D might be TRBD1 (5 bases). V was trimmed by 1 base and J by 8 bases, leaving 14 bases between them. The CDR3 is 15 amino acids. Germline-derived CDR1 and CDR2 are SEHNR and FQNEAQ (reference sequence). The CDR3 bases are TGTGCCAGCAGCTTAGGAGCGGCGGGGGTCGAAAAACTGTTTTTT. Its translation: CASSLGAAGVEKLFF.

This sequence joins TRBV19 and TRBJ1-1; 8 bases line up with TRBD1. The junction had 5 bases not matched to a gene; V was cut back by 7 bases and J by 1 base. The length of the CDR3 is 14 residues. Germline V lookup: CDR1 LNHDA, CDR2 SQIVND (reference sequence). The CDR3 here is CASTLGTGNTEAFF. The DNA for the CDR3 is TGTGCCAGTACCCTAGGGACAGGGAACACTGAAGCTTTCTTT.

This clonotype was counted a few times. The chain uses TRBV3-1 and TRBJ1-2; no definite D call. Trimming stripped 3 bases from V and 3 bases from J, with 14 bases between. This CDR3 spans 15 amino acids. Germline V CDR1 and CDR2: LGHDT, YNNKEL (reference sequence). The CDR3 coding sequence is TGTGCCAGCAGCCAGGGCCCGGATACGGACTATGGCTACACCTTC. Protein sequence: CASSQGPDTDYGYTF.